This T cell receptor beta chain was sequenced for a study of blood T cell repertoires in COVID-19. Repertoires were generated with immunoSEQ multiplex PCR, while TCRdb's copy carries only in-frame clones and drops some. The sample carries a few hundred thousand clones, roughly 90% recorded once. The CDR3 runs 14 residues. Germline CDR1 SGHDT, CDR2 YYEEEE. The V end lost 1 base, the J end lost 4 bases, and 11 bases lay between the germline ends. The chain is built from TRBV5-6 and TRBJ1-1, with D uncertain. Sequencing was carried out using PBMCs or T cells enriched from blood (not recorded which). The receptor was isolated from a woman aged 25 to 45 who had recovered from COVID-19. CDR3 sequence reads: CASSLSRLGTEAFF. DNA for the CDR3: TGTGCCAGCAGCTTGAGCAGGTTGGGCACTGAAGCTTTCTTT.